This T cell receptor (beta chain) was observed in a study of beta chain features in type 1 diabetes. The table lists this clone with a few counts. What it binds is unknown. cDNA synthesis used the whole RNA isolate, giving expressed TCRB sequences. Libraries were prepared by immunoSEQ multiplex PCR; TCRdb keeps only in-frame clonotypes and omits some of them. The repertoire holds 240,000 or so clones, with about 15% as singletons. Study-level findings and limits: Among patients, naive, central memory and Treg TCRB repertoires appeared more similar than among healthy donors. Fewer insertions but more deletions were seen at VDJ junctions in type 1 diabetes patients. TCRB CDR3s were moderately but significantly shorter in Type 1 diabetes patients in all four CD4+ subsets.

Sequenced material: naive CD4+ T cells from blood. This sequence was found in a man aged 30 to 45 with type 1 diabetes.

For the CDR3, the DNA is TGTGCCAGTACCATAATCGGGAGTGACTATGGCTACACCTTC. Amino acid sequence: CASTIIGSDYGYTF. V usage is TRBV19 and J usage is TRBJ1-2; the D is unclear. Germline CDR1 is LNHDA and CDR2 is SQIVND (reference sequence). The CDR3 has 14 amino acids. Trimming cost V 7 bases and J 3 bases, with 15 bases left between them.